This T cell receptor beta chain was sequenced during a study of shared clonotypes between healthy human individuals. The repertoire was sequenced with immunoSEQ multiplex PCR; TCRdb's copy has only in-frame clones and lacks some. The sample gives over 2 million clones, around 90% of which show up once; 0.37% is in the top ten. Comments on this clone: The identical CDR3 is also encoded by other nucleotide sequences in the sample.

The CDR3 has 15 residues. V dropped 0 bases and J dropped 1 base, with 7 bases sitting between them. Germline assignment: CDR1 SGHRS and CDR2 YFSETQ. The TCR comes from a man aged 18-30 years in good health. Some clones in this sample may be carry-over from other donors' samples. The genes are TRBV5-1 and TRBJ2-2; maybe TRBD2 (5 bases). Sequencing input: naive CD4+ T cells from PBMCs. The subset denotes: CD45RA+ positively selected. CDR3 amino acids: CASSLGERNTGELFF. The CDR3 DNA is TGCGCCAGCAGCTTGGGGGAGAGGAACACCGGGGAGCTGTTTTTT. Looking up the rest from reference TRBV5-1 and TRBJ2-2 gives the full variable domain: KAGVTQTPRYLIKTRGQQVTLSCSPISGHRSVSWYQQTPGQGLQFLFEYFSETQRNKGNFPGRFSGRQFSNSRSEMNVSTLELGDSALYLCASSLGERNTGELFFGEGSRLTVL.